The 20 T cell receptor beta chains presented below share a single source sample, sequenced in a study of blood T cell repertoires in COVID-19. The protocol was immunoSEQ multiplex PCR, while the TCRdb copy is restricted to in-frame clones and leaves out a portion. Here the sample spans tens of thousands of clones, 80% to 90% being singletons. Sequencing was carried out using peripheral blood. The receptors derive from a man aged 45-65 years with acute or convalescent COVID-19.

The V and J genes are TRBV11-2 and TRBJ1-4; a weak D match, TRBD1 (6 bases). Germline values: CDR1 SGHAT, CDR2 FQNNGV. V lost 3 bases and J lost 6, with 11 bases in between. The CDR3 extends over 14 amino acids. CDR3 coding DNA: TGTGCCAGCAGCTTGACGAAGGGGGATGAAAAACTGTTTTTT. It yields the protein CASSLTKGDEKLFF.

The V gene is TRBV6-5, the J gene TRBJ1-2; no definite D call. The CDR3 runs 14 residues. Per germline, CDR1 MNHEY and CDR2 SVGAGI. The ends were cut back, 6 bases at V and 3 bases at J, with 14 bases in the middle. CDR3: CASSPGGGYYGYTF. DNA for the CDR3: TGTGCCAGCAGCCCAGGTGGAGGATACTATGGCTACACCTTC.

The chain couples TRBV3-1 (or the pseudogene TRBV3-2) to TRBJ1-4; TRBD1 matches 7 bases. CDR3 length equals 15 residues. V lost 4 bases, J lost 4 bases, and 6 bases stayed unmatched. CDR1 is LGHDT, CDR2 YNNKEL, per germline (reference sequence). The CDR3 DNA follows: TGTGCCAGCAGCCGAATGAACAGGGGTAATGAAAAACTGTTTTTT. Its translation is CASSRMNRGNEKLFF.

The rearrangement links TRBV7-8 to TRBJ2-1; 7 bases match TRBD2. In germline, CDR1 is SGHVS, CDR2 FQNEAQ. There are 14 residues in the CDR3. The V and J ends lost 1 base and 7 bases, in that order; junction bases with no gene match: 4. CDR3 DNA sequence: TGTGCCAGCAGCTTAGTACTAGCGAGTAATGAGCAGTTCTTC. Its protein product is CASSLVLASNEQFF.

V usage is TRBV6-5 and J usage is TRBJ1-1; weak D call: TRBD1 (5 bases). The CDR3 extends over 14 amino acids. Germline CDR1 and CDR2: MNHEY and SVGAGI. V lost 5 bases and J lost 4, with 14 bases in between. The CDR3 loop is CASSTGPSRTEAFF. The CDR3 DNA reads as TGTGCCAGCAGTACAGGACCCTCGCGCACTGAAGCTTTCTTT.

This clone has a single count. The CDR3 DNA sequence: TGTGCCAGCGGAGACGAGCAGTACTTC. Translating gives CASGDEQYF. The genes are TRBV28 and TRBJ2-7; D is unclear. CDR3 length: 9 residues. V lost 8 bases to trimming and J lost 5 bases, with 4 bases between them. CDR1 is MDHEN, CDR2 SYDVKM, per germline.

This sequence joins TRBV5-4 and TRBJ1-1; 8 positions match TRBD1. The length of the CDR3 is 14 residues. With 4 bases clipped from V and 4 bases from J, the junction kept 6 bases outside the gene matches. The germline V gene encodes CDR1 SGHNT and CDR2 YYREEE (reference sequence). The CDR3 reads CASSPTGGSTEAFF. Here the CDR3 DNA reads TGTGCCAGCAGCCCCACAGGGGGGAGCACTGAAGCTTTCTTT.

This chain connects TRBV9 to TRBJ2-3, with D perhaps matching TRBD1 (5 bases). Trimming stripped 3 bases from V and 3 bases from J, with 14 bases between. The CDR3 covers 15 residues. Germline V gives CDR1 SGDLS, CDR2 YYNGEE. CDR3 in amino acids: CASSGLAGKTDTQYF. DNA of the CDR3: TGTGCCAGCAGCGGGTTGGCAGGGAAAACAGATACGCAGTATTTT.

This clone was recorded a few times. This CDR3 is CASSLATVRIEQFF. As DNA, the CDR3 is TGCGCCAGCAGCCTCGCGACAGTACGGATTGAGCAGTTCTTC. The chain combines TRBV4-1 with TRBJ2-1, with D maybe TRBD1 (5 bases). The V and J ends lost 4 bases and 9 bases respectively, with 16 bases between them. Germline CDR1 and CDR2: MGHRA and YSYEKL. The CDR3 sequence is 14 residues long.

V and J are TRBV5-1 and TRBJ1-2; D unclear. This CDR3 region has 16 residues. V dropped 4 bases and J dropped 2 bases, with 18 bases sitting between them. Germline CDR1 and CDR2: SGHRS and YFSETQ. CDR3 protein: CASSTALGGPNYGYTF. The CDR3 DNA reads TGCGCCAGCAGCACCGCCCTAGGAGGGCCCAACTATGGCTACACCTTC.

V usage is TRBV29-1 and J usage is TRBJ1-1; D perhaps matches TRBD1 (6 bases). CDR1 SQVTM and CDR2 ANQGSEA come from the germline V gene. CDR3 length equals 13 residues. V gave up 6 bases and J gave up 2 bases, with 13 bases separating them. CDR3 amino acids: CSVSTGGNTEAFF. The DNA for the CDR3 is TGCAGCGTCTCGACAGGAGGTAACACTGAAGCTTTCTTT.

This sequence joins TRBV6-2 or TRBV6-3 and TRBJ1-5, with D tentatively TRBD1 (6 bases). The CDR3 consists of 16 residues. In germline, CDR1 is MNHEY, CDR2 SVGEGT. V lost 5 bases and J lost 7, with 21 bases in between. CDR3 nucleotide sequence: TGTGCCAGCAGTCCGGAAGCGGGACATGTGGCACAGCCCCAGCATTTT. Translation gives CASSPEAGHVAQPQHF.

The chain links TRBV19 to TRBJ2-1, with a possible D match to TRBD2 (5 bases). This CDR3 contains 14 residues. V shed 7 bases and J shed 3 bases, with 13 bases lying between them. Germline CDR1 and CDR2: LNHDA and SQIVND (reference sequence). The DNA of the CDR3 is TGTGCCAGTATGCGGACTCGAGACTACAATGAGCAGTTCTTC. This gives the protein CASMRTRDYNEQFF.

The gene calls are TRBV5-6 and TRBJ2-7; D possibly corresponds to TRBD2 (5 bases). Germline V gene lookup returns CDR1 SGHDT and CDR2 YYEEEE. The V and J ends lost 3 bases and 2 bases respectively, with 15 bases between them. The CDR3 spans 15 residues. CDR3 loop: CASSWERVKAYEQYF. CDR3 coding DNA: TGTGCCAGCAGCTGGGAGAGGGTAAAGGCCTACGAGCAGTACTTC.

Here the CDR3 DNA reads TGCGCCAGCAGCTTCAGGGAGGCGGCTAATGAAAAACTGTTTTTT. Encoded protein: CASSFREAANEKLFF. The V and J genes are TRBV5-1 and TRBJ1-4; D is perhaps TRBD1 (5 bases). From germline, CDR1 is SGHRS and CDR2 YFSETQ. The CDR3 loop spans 15 amino acids. Trimming removed 2 bases from V and 3 bases from J, with 11 bases in between.

The J gene is TRBJ2-2, the V gene TRBV11-2; D might be TRBD2 (5 bases). The CDR3 loop spans 15 amino acids. With 0 bases removed from V and 4 bases from J, the gap between germline ends came to 9 bases. Germline assignment: CDR1 SGHAT and CDR2 FQNNGV. CDR3 DNA: TGTGCCAGCAGCTTAGATCCCGAGGGCACCGGGGAGCTGTTTTTT. It is translated as CASSLDPEGTGELFF.

This chain links TRBV5-6 with TRBJ1-6, with D hard to call. The V and J ends lost 4 bases and 8 bases respectively, with 10 bases between them. Germline V gene sequence: CDR1 SGHDT, CDR2 YYEEEE. The CDR3 runs 13 residues. CDR3 in amino acids: CASSPELDSPLHF. CDR3 in DNA: TGTGCCAGCAGCCCAGAATTGGATTCACCCCTCCACTTT.

The chain is built from TRBV10-1 and TRBJ1-1, with 8 bases fitting TRBD1. Germline-derived CDR1 and CDR2 are WNHNN and SYGVQD (reference sequence). V lost 6 bases to trimming and J lost 4 bases; unmatched junction nucleotides: 10. CDR3 size: 15 residues. For the CDR3, the DNA is TGCGCCAGCAGACCGAACAGGGGGATGGTCACTGAAGCTTTCTTT. This sequence encodes CASRPNRGMVTEAFF.

The genes are TRBV6-1 and TRBJ2-7; D gene ambiguous. This CDR3 spans 15 amino acids. The V end was cut by 3 bases, the J end by 0 bases, with 12 bases between. The V gene's germline CDR1 is MNHNS and CDR2 SASEGT. For the CDR3, the DNA is TGTGCCAGCAGTGATTTAATAAGGAGCTCCTACGAGCAGTACTTC. This sequence encodes CASSDLIRSSYEQYF.

This clone was observed once. CDR3 in amino acids: CASSERGNSPLHF. CDR3 nucleotides: TGTGCCAGCAGTGAACGGGGTAATTCACCCCTCCACTTT. The V gene is TRBV2, the J gene TRBJ1-6; D is ambiguous. Trimming left V 2 bases short and J 6 bases short, with 5 bases between. CDR1 and CDR2 (germline): SNHLY, FYNNEI. The CDR3 consists of 13 residues. Full variable domain (missing parts from reference TRBV2 and TRBJ1-6): EPEVTQTPSHQVTQMGQEVILRCVPISNHLYFYWYRQILGQKVEFLVSFYNNEISEKSEIFDDQFSVERPDGSNFTLKIRSTKLEDSAMYFCASSERGNSPLHFGNGTRLTVT.